The 15 T cell receptor beta chains below all came from one sample that was sequenced in a study of T cells in Graves' hyperthyroidism and ophthalmopathy. Researchers amplified the TCR beta CDR3 regions from RNA transcripts. HTBI primers were employed in a first-round RT-PCR of the TCR CDR3. MiXCR, run by TCRdb on the multiplex PCR reads, gives a single entry per CDR3 protein. The repertoire holds 200,000 to 300,000 distinct CDR3 sequences, with 15% to 20% as singletons. The sequenced material came from blood. These receptors all come from a young woman with Graves' ophthalmopathy.

This clonotype was picked up many times. This chain uses TRBV6-1 with TRBJ1-6, with unresolved D. The CDR3 spans 15 residues. The germline V gene encodes CDR1 MNHNS and CDR2 SASEGT. Trimming removed 0 bases at V and 7 bases at J, with 10 bases between. Here the CDR3 DNA reads TGTGCCAGCAGTGAAGCTCTGGGGTACAATTCACCCCTCCACTTT. Residues: CASSEALGYNSPLHF.

The sample holds many counts of this clonotype. The chain combines TRBV5-1 with TRBJ1-1, with TRBD1 matching over 10 bases. The germline V gene has CDR1 SGHRS and CDR2 YFSETQ. This CDR3 region has 16 residues. V trimming: 5 bases; J trimming: 4 bases; junction bases outside the gene matches: 11. The CDR3 loop is CASSRDRGREVTEAFF. Here the CDR3 DNA reads TGCGCCAGCAGTCGTGACAGGGGGCGCGAGGTCACTGAAGCTTTCTTT.

This clonotype was seen repeatedly, ten times or more. This rearrangement joins TRBV2 to TRBJ2-5; TRBD1 matches at 7 bases. Trimming took 8 bases from V and 1 from J; bases not matched to a gene: 10. Germline-derived CDR1 and CDR2 are SNHLY and FYNNEI. CDR3 length equals 15 residues. The CDR3 protein is CASGLLRDSQETQYF. CDR3 nucleotides: TGTGCCAGCGGGCTCCTTCGGGACAGCCAAGAGACCCAGTACTTC.

This clonotype was recorded at least ten times. The J gene is TRBJ1-1, the V gene TRBV20-1; a weak D match, TRBD1 (5 bases). This CDR3 comprises 15 residues. Germline V gene data show CDR1 as DFQATT and CDR2 as SNEGSKA (reference sequence). Trimming took off 2 bases at V and 3 bases at J, with 16 bases between the two ends. CDR3 protein: CSARKLQGTYTEAFF. The CDR3 nucleotides read TGCAGTGCTAGAAAGTTGCAGGGCACCTACACTGAAGCTTTCTTT.

In its sample, this clonotype was seen many times. V and J are TRBV9 and TRBJ1-4; tentative D call: TRBD1 (6 bases). Germline V gene data show CDR1 as SGDLS and CDR2 as YYNGEE. This CDR3 has 15 residues. Trimming took off 0 bases at V and 8 bases at J, with 14 bases between the two ends. CDR3 amino acids: CASSVGPGAREKLFF. In DNA, the CDR3 is TGTGCCAGCAGCGTAGGCCCAGGGGCGAGGGAAAAACTGTTTTTT.

The table lists this clonotype with many counts. The chain carries TRBV20-1 and TRBJ2-3; D ambiguous. The germline V gene encodes CDR1 DFQATT and CDR2 SNEGSKA (reference sequence). With 6 bases removed from V and 0 bases from J, the gap between germline ends came to 7 bases. The length of the CDR3 is 12 residues. The CDR3 sequence is CSAQTSTDTQYF. The DNA of the CDR3 is TGCAGTGCCCAGACTAGCACAGATACGCAGTATTTT.

This clonotype was observed at least ten times. The chain uses TRBV2 and TRBJ1-5; weak D call: TRBD1 (6 bases). Trimming shortened V by 2 bases and J by 6 bases, and 14 bases separated the two germline ends. Germline CDR1 and CDR2: SNHLY and FYNNEI. This CDR3 is 15 amino acids long. CDR3 bases: TGTGCCAGCAGTGAAAATTCGGGGGCTGGTCAGCCCCAGCATTTT. It translates to CASSENSGAGQPQHF. The entire variable domain, with the rest obtained from reference TRBV2 and TRBJ1-5, is as follows: EPEVTQTPSHQVTQMGQEVILRCVPISNHLYFYWYRQILGQKVEFLVSFYNNEISEKSEIFDDQFSVERPDGSNFTLKIRSTKLEDSAMYFCASSENSGAGQPQHFGDGTRLSIL.

The chain couples TRBV5-5 to TRBJ1-5; unclear D gene. This CDR3 comprises 14 residues. The germline V and J ends were trimmed by 1 base and 4 bases, with 9 bases remaining between them. Germline V CDR1 and CDR2: SGHKS, YYEKEE (reference sequence). DNA of the CDR3: TGTGCCAGCAGCTTGTTACACTCAAATCAGCCCCAGCATTTT. Protein sequence: CASSLLHSNQPQHF. The whole variable domain, remainder taken from reference TRBV5-5 and TRBJ1-5, is DAGVTQSPTHLIKTRGQQVTLRCSPISGHKSVSWYQQVLGQGPQFIFQYYEKEERGRGNFPDRFSARQFPNYSSELNVNALLLGDSALYLCASSLLHSNQPQHFGDGTRLSIL.

In its sample, this clonotype was seen many times. The CDR3 here is CATSVGETQYF. CDR3 sequence (DNA): TGTGCCACCAGTGTGGGGGAGACCCAGTACTTC. This chain joins TRBV24-1 and TRBJ2-5; D unresolved. This CDR3 is built from 11 residues. Germline values: CDR1 KGHDR, CDR2 SFDVKD. Trimming removed 5 bases at V and 5 bases at J, with 5 bases between.

There are many counts of this clonotype. V is TRBV18 and J is TRBJ1-1, with D unresolved. Trimming took off 6 bases at V and 2 bases at J, with 16 bases between the two ends. This CDR3 has 15 residues. Germline-derived CDR1 and CDR2 are KGHSH and LQKENI. This CDR3 reads CASSPKPEGNTEAFF. DNA for the CDR3: TGTGCCAGCTCTCCAAAGCCAGAGGGAAACACTGAAGCTTTCTTT.

This rearrangement joins TRBV19 to TRBJ1-5; D ambiguous. V was pared by 3 bases and J by 1 base, with 7 bases between. The germline gives CDR1 LNHDA, CDR2 SQIVND (reference sequence). This CDR3 spans 14 amino acids. DNA of the CDR3: TGTGCCAGTAGTATCTTCGGGAGCAATCAGCCCCAGCATTTT. It codes for CASSIFGSNQPQHF.

In this sample, this clonotype turned up many times. J is TRBJ1-3 and V is TRBV20-1; no clear D gene. Germline lookup yields CDR1 DFQATT and CDR2 SNEGSKA (reference sequence). The CDR3 sequence is 14 residues long. Trimming cost V 2 bases and J 0 bases, with 8 bases left between them. The CDR3 DNA follows: TGCAGTGCTAGAACGGGTGACTCTGGAAACACCATATATTTT. Translated: CSARTGDSGNTIYF.

This clonotype was detected many times. This rearrangement joins TRBV27 to TRBJ2-5; the match to TRBD1 covers 11 bases. This CDR3 has 14 amino acids. V was pared by 4 bases and J by 5 bases, with 3 bases of the junction left unmatched. Germline V gives CDR1 MNHEY, CDR2 SMNVEV (reference sequence). CDR3 bases: TGTGCCAGCAGTTCCCGGGACAGGGGGGAGACCCAGTACTTC. Its protein product is CASSSRDRGETQYF.

This clonotype was detected a few times. This chain links TRBV20-1 with TRBJ1-3; the D is unclear. The CDR3 contains 14 residues. Germline V gene lookup returns CDR1 DFQATT and CDR2 SNEGSKA (reference sequence). V lost 4 bases and J 3 bases, leaving 13 bases between the germline ends. The CDR3 protein is CSATYGLGGNTIYF. The CDR3 DNA is TGCAGTGCTACGTACGGGTTGGGTGGAAACACCATATATTTT.

This clonotype was recorded many times. V gene TRBV30 combines with J gene TRBJ2-3; TRBD1 agrees at 11 bases. Germline-derived CDR1 and CDR2 are GTSNPN and SVGIG (reference sequence). Germline trimming cut 8 bases from V and 5 bases from J; bases unmatched to any gene: 6. The length of the CDR3 is 13 residues. The chain's CDR3 is CAGRTGGEDTQYF. The DNA of the CDR3 is TGTGCCGGAAGGACAGGGGGCGAAGATACGCAGTATTTT.